This passage covers 21 T cell receptor beta chains from one sample sequenced in a study of blood T cell repertoires in COVID-19. The method was immunoSEQ multiplex PCR; TCRdb's version includes in-frame clones alone and lacks a portion of them. Here the sample spans about 130,000 clones, 80% to 85% being singletons. Sequencing was carried out using peripheral blood. These receptors came from a woman under 40 who had recovered from COVID-19.

This clone occurred a few times. The chain recombines TRBV5-1 with TRBJ2-3; the D gene is possibly TRBD2 (6 bases). The CDR3 consists of 14 residues. Trimming removed 4 bases at V and 2 bases at J, with 11 bases between. Germline V lookup: CDR1 SGHRS, CDR2 YFSETQ. CDR3 sequence: CASSEGLDTDTQYF. The CDR3 DNA reads TGCGCCAGCAGCGAGGGACTTGACACAGATACGCAGTATTTT. Filled out from reference TRBV5-1 and TRBJ2-3, the complete variable domain reads KAGVTQTPRYLIKTRGQQVTLSCSPISGHRSVSWYQQTPGQGLQFLFEYFSETQRNKGNFPGRFSGRQFSNSRSEMNVSTLELGDSALYLCASSEGLDTDTQYFGPGTRLTVL.

The chain has TRBV18 and TRBJ2-7; 11 positions match TRBD1. The ends lost 0 bases at V and 6 bases at J; junction bases unmatched: 10. There are 17 residues in the CDR3. The germline V gene encodes CDR1 KGHSH and CDR2 LQKENI. Written as DNA, the CDR3 is TGTGCCAGCTCACCACCTCGAGGACAGGGGGCCGGGTTCGAGCAGTACTTC. Encoded protein: CASSPPRGQGAGFEQYF.

The rearrangement uses TRBV3-1 (or the pseudogene TRBV3-2) and TRBJ2-1, with D maybe TRBD1 (6 bases). V lost 3 bases and J lost 5, with 14 bases in between. The CDR3 runs 15 residues. Germline CDR1 is LGHDT and CDR2 is YNNKEL (reference sequence). The CDR3 sequence: CASSHGPGAHNEQFF. DNA of the CDR3: TGTGCCAGCAGCCATGGACCAGGGGCCCACAATGAGCAGTTCTTC.

This clone has just one count. Other DNA sequences in the same sample also yield this CDR3. V and J are TRBV6-5 and TRBJ1-2, with a possible D match to TRBD1 (6 bases). The CDR3 is made up of 13 amino acids. CDR1 and CDR2 from the germline V gene are MNHEY and SVGAGI. V lost 6 bases, J lost 2 bases, and 10 bases lay in between. CDR3 in DNA: TGTGCCAGCAGCACCACAGGGAACTATGGCTACACCTTC. Translated, it gives CASSTTGNYGYTF.

The rearrangement links TRBV4-2 to TRBJ2-6, with 7 positions matching TRBD2. CDR1 LGHNA and CDR2 YNFKEQ come from the germline V gene. The CDR3 runs 19 residues. The trim removed 4 bases at V and 0 bases at J, leaving 12 bases unmatched. This chain's CDR3 is CASSPSQVAGRSGANVLTF. CDR3 DNA: TGTGCCAGCAGCCCGAGCCAGGTAGCGGGCCGCTCTGGGGCCAACGTCCTGACTTTC.

V is TRBV11-2 and J is TRBJ2-7; D gene uncertain. The CDR3 consists of 16 residues. V was cut by 4 bases and J by 7 bases, with 23 bases left in between. Looked up from germline, CDR1 is SGHAT and CDR2 is FQNNGV. CDR3 DNA: TGTGCCAGCAGCTCGAGTCTAATTTACTTGGGCGTGGAGCAGTACTTC. This encodes CASSSSLIYLGVEQYF.

This clone was counted a few times. The chain is built from TRBV6-5 and TRBJ2-1; TRBD2 matches 8 bases. Germline V gene sequence: CDR1 MNHEY, CDR2 SVGAGI. The CDR3 extends over 13 amino acids. Germline trimming cut 10 bases from V and 9 bases from J; bases unmatched to any gene: 11. DNA for the CDR3: TGTGCCACCGGTAGCGGGATCCGGGGTGAGCAGTTCTTC. Amino acid sequence: CATGSGIRGEQFF.

The chain employs TRBV9 and TRBJ2-5; TRBD1 matches 7 bases. The ends lost 4 bases at V and 2 bases at J; junction bases unmatched: 8. CDR1 and CDR2 (germline): SGDLS, YYNGEE. The CDR3 runs to 15 residues. CDR3 coding DNA: TGTGCCAGCAGCCCCCGGGACAGAGTACAAGAGACCCAGTACTTC. This gives the protein CASSPRDRVQETQYF.

The chain employs TRBV27 and TRBJ1-4; 10 nucleotides match TRBD1. Unmatched junction bases numbered 7, after V lost 5 bases and J lost 10 bases. The CDR3 has 14 amino acids. Per the germline V gene, CDR1 is MNHEY and CDR2 is SMNVEV (reference sequence). CDR3 in DNA: TGTGCCAGCAGTCGAGTTGGACAGGGGGGAAAACTGTTTTTT. It translates to CASSRVGQGGKLFF.

CDR3 loop: CAISLLGQVGINTEAFF. In nucleotides, the CDR3 is TGTGCCATCAGCCTCCTTGGACAGGTCGGGATAAACACTGAAGCTTTCTTT. The chain employs TRBV10-3 and TRBJ1-1, with 7 bases aligning to TRBD1. The length of the CDR3 is 17 residues. Germline V lookup: CDR1 ENHRY, CDR2 SYGVKD. V shed 6 bases, J shed 2 bases, and the junction held 15 bases outside the gene matches.

Many counts were recorded for this clone. The V gene is TRBV14, the J gene TRBJ1-2; possible D gene TRBD1, 5 bases. CDR1 is SGHDN and CDR2 is FVKESK in the germline V gene. V lost 2 bases and J 5 bases, leaving 9 bases between the germline ends. The CDR3 totals 13 residues. The CDR3: CASSQQGWYGYTF. Written as DNA, the CDR3 is TGTGCCAGCAGCCAACAGGGTTGGTATGGCTACACCTTC.

V gene TRBV7-2 combines with J gene TRBJ1-4; D perhaps matches TRBD1 (6 bases). CDR1 is SGHTA and CDR2 is FQGNSA in the germline V gene. The germline V and J ends were trimmed by 5 bases and 3 bases, with 16 bases remaining between them. This CDR3 has 16 amino acids. This CDR3 is CASSAGLRGSNEKLFF. The DNA for the CDR3 is TGTGCCAGCAGCGCCGGCCTCAGGGGCTCTAATGAAAAACTGTTTTTT.

V gene TRBV7-8 combines with J gene TRBJ2-5, with TRBD2 matching over 14 bases. Losses at the gene ends were 1 base for V and 4 bases for J; bases not matched to a gene: 11. The CDR3 totals 19 residues. From germline, CDR1 is SGHVS and CDR2 FQNEAQ. The CDR3 DNA reads TGTGCCAGCAGCTTAGGAGCGACTAGCGGGAGGGGACGGGGAGAGACCCAGTACTTC. Its protein product is CASSLGATSGRGRGETQYF.

CDR3: CASSLGGLQYF. The CDR3 coding sequence is TGTGCCAGCAGCTTGGGTGGGCTGCAGTACTTC. The V and J genes are TRBV5-5 and TRBJ2-7; D gene uncertain. The CDR3 consists of 11 residues. V was trimmed by 0 bases and J by 9 bases, leaving 7 bases between them. Germline CDR1 and CDR2: SGHKS and YYEKEE (reference sequence).

The V gene is TRBV5-1, the J gene TRBJ1-5, with 9 bases that match TRBD1. Germline CDR1 is SGHRS and CDR2 is YFSETQ. The CDR3 covers 14 residues. The ends lost 4 bases at V and 4 bases at J; junction bases unmatched: 3. This CDR3 is CASSIGTGNQPQHF. For the CDR3, the DNA is TGCGCCAGCAGCATTGGGACAGGGAATCAGCCCCAGCATTTT.

The rearrangement uses TRBV5-1 and TRBJ2-5; 8 bases are shared with TRBD1. J lost 1 base, V lost 4 bases, and 3 bases had no gene match. Per germline, CDR1 SGHRS and CDR2 YFSETQ. This CDR3 is 14 amino acids long. CDR3 bases: TGCGCCAGCAGCCTACAGGGGGTCCAAGAGACCCAGTACTTC. Residues: CASSLQGVQETQYF.

The rearrangement links TRBV6-6 to TRBJ1-5, with D perhaps matching TRBD1 (5 bases). CDR3 length equals 13 residues. The ends were cut back, 6 bases at V and 8 bases at J, with 14 bases in the middle. Per germline, CDR1 MNHNY and CDR2 SVGAGI (reference sequence). The CDR3: CASRGGEKEPQHF. CDR3 sequence (DNA): TGTGCCAGCAGGGGAGGGGAGAAGGAGCCCCAGCATTTT.

This sequence joins TRBV5-1 and TRBJ2-7; the D gene is possibly TRBD1 (6 bases). With 5 bases removed from V and 1 base from J, the gap between germline ends came to 19 bases. The CDR3 consists of 16 residues. Germline loops: CDR1 SGHRS, CDR2 YFSETQ. The CDR3 nucleotides read TGCGCCAGCAGGAGGTCCGCACAGGGCGGGTCCTACGAGCAGTACTTC. Protein product: CASRRSAQGGSYEQYF.

The chain links TRBV5-1 to TRBJ1-1; 7 bases align to TRBD1. After removal of 6 bases from V and 0 bases from J, the junction contained 5 bases not matched to a gene. This CDR3 contains 14 residues. Germline CDR1 is SGHRS and CDR2 is YFSETQ. Written as DNA, the CDR3 is TGCGCCAGCACCAGGGGGGATCTGAACACTGAAGCTTTCTTT. This translates into CASTRGDLNTEAFF.

J is TRBJ2-7 and V is TRBV6-5; 8 nucleotides line up with TRBD2. The V gene end was trimmed by 7 bases and the J gene end by 0 bases; junction bases not matched to a gene: 5. The germline gives CDR1 MNHEY, CDR2 SVGAGI. CDR3 length equals 14 residues. This chain's CDR3 is CASKAGVISYEQYF. The CDR3, as DNA: TGTGCCAGCAAAGCGGGAGTTATCTCCTACGAGCAGTACTTC.

J is TRBJ1-4 and V is TRBV5-1; 8 nucleotides agree with TRBD1. Germline V CDR1 and CDR2: SGHRS, YFSETQ. J lost 5 bases, V lost 6 bases, and 9 bases had no gene match. The CDR3 runs to 15 residues. The CDR3 coding sequence is TGCGCCAGCACACTTGGACAGGGTGAGAATGAAAAACTGTTTTTT. Protein sequence: CASTLGQGENEKLFF. Using reference TRBV5-1 and TRBJ1-4 for the parts outside the CDR3, the full variable domain is KAGVTQTPRYLIKTRGQQVTLSCSPISGHRSVSWYQQTPGQGLQFLFEYFSETQRNKGNFPGRFSGRQFSNSRSEMNVSTLELGDSALYLCASTLGQGENEKLFFGSGTQLSVL.